Below, 20 T cell receptor beta chains from the same sample are listed, as sequenced in a study of blood T cell repertoires in COVID-19 (dated by TCRdb to the early 2020s). Library preparation employed the immunoSEQ multiplex PCR assay. What TCRdb holds here is the immuneACCESS table cut down to in-frame rearrangements. Part of the clones is not present; checked against another copy, under half of the missing clones reflect an unresolved V gene, and the others are unexplained. The sample table lists about 180,000 clones, about 81% of them with a count of one. Around 11% of the sample is taken by the ten largest. The sequencing input was peripheral blood. These receptors all come from a woman aged 80 or older with COVID-19, enrolled during active disease.

J is TRBJ2-7 and V is TRBV20-1; no clear D. In germline, CDR1 is DFQATT, CDR2 SNEGSKA (reference sequence). Trimming took 5 bases from V and 2 from J, leaving 7 bases between them. The CDR3 loop spans 11 amino acids. As DNA, the CDR3 is TGCAGTGCTTCAGAGGCCTACGAGCAGTACTTC. Translating it yields CSASEAYEQYF.

This chain links TRBV18 with TRBJ1-5; D might be TRBD1 (6 bases). This CDR3 spans 15 amino acids. V gave up 2 bases and J gave up 4 bases, with 12 bases separating them. Per the germline V gene, CDR1 is KGHSH and CDR2 is LQKENI. The CDR3: CASSPNPTGNQPQHF. The CDR3 DNA reads TGTGCCAGCTCACCAAATCCAACAGGGAATCAGCCCCAGCATTTT.

This chain links TRBV7-8 with TRBJ1-6; 7 nucleotides align to TRBD1. Germline assignment: CDR1 SGHVS and CDR2 FQNEAQ. The J segment lost 16 bases and the V segment lost 5 bases, leaving 26 bases of the junction unmatched. CDR3 length: 18 amino acids. This CDR3 reads CASSPFTSGQRSPISLHF. The CDR3 DNA follows: TGTGCCAGCAGCCCATTCACATCGGGACAGCGATCACCTATCTCTCTCCACTTT.

V and J are TRBV5-4 and TRBJ1-2; D perhaps matches TRBD1 (6 bases). The ends were cut back, 4 bases at V and 4 bases at J, with 14 bases in the middle. Per the germline V gene, CDR1 is SGHNT and CDR2 is YYREEE (reference sequence). This CDR3 has 14 amino acids. In nucleotides, the CDR3 is TGTGCCAGCAGCAAACAGGGAGGGGGCTATGGCTACACCTTC. Its translation is CASSKQGGGYGYTF.

The rearrangement uses TRBV27 and TRBJ1-2; no firm D call. CDR3 length: 15 residues. Trimming shortened V by 4 bases and J by 2 bases, and 14 bases separated the two germline ends. The germline V gene has CDR1 MNHEY and CDR2 SMNVEV (reference sequence). CDR3 DNA: TGTGCCAGCAGTTCGAAGCTTGACGGGAACTATGGCTACACCTTC. Protein: CASSSKLDGNYGYTF.

This clone was counted once. V and J are TRBV5-1 and TRBJ1-1, with 7 bases aligning to TRBD1. Germline CDR1 and CDR2: SGHRS and YFSETQ. The length of the CDR3 is 17 residues. J gave up 2 bases and V 5 bases, and 15 bases lay outside the gene matches. The CDR3 DNA is TGCGCCAGCAGACCTCAGGGGGGTCCAGTTCTCAACACTGAAGCTTTCTTT. Protein: CASRPQGGPVLNTEAFF. Full variable domain (missing parts from reference TRBV5-1 and TRBJ1-1): KAGVTQTPRYLIKTRGQQVTLSCSPISGHRSVSWYQQTPGQGLQFLFEYFSETQRNKGNFPGRFSGRQFSNSRSEMNVSTLELGDSALYLCASRPQGGPVLNTEAFFGQGTRLTVV.

J is TRBJ2-7 and V is TRBV11-2, with TRBD2 matching 7 bases. CDR1 and CDR2 from the germline V gene are SGHAT and FQNNGV. The CDR3 has 14 amino acids. V shed 5 bases, J shed 9 bases, and the junction held 13 bases outside the gene matches. For the CDR3, the DNA is TGTGCCAGCAGCAATGGACTAGGAGGACCCGGGCAGTACTTC. This gives the protein CASSNGLGGPGQYF.

The genes are TRBV28 and TRBJ1-3; D might be TRBD1 (5 bases). Trimming took off 5 bases at V and 0 bases at J, with 8 bases between the two ends. The CDR3 contains 14 residues. Germline lookup yields CDR1 MDHEN and CDR2 SYDVKM. CDR3 DNA: TGTGCCAGCAGTAGACAGAGCTCTGGAAACACCATATATTTT. Translated, it gives CASSRQSSGNTIYF. The variable domain in full, completed from reference TRBV28 and TRBJ1-3, reads DVKVTQSSRYLVKRTGEKVFLECVQDMDHENMFWYRQDPGLGLRLIYFSYDVKMKEKGDIPEGYSVSREKKERFSLILESASTNQTSMYLCASSRQSSGNTIYFGEGSWLTVV.

J is TRBJ2-7 and V is TRBV21-1; the table's D call of TRBD2 was not tested on the DNA. TRBV21-1 is a documented pseudogene. The CDR3 spans 19 residues. This chain's CDR3 is CASSKVEGTPGGGSYEQYF. The CDR3 DNA sequence: TGTGCCAGCAGCAAAGTAGAAGGGACGCCTGGGGGGGGCTCCTACGAGCAGTACTTC.

The chain is built from TRBV5-4 and TRBJ1-2; TRBD1 matches 7 bases. The ends lost 5 bases at V and 5 bases at J; junction bases unmatched: 12. This CDR3 has 15 amino acids. CDR1 and CDR2 (germline): SGHNT, YYREEE (reference sequence). Here the CDR3 DNA reads TGTGCCAGCAGATATCTGGGGGACAGCGGTTATGGCTACACCTTC. Translated, it gives CASRYLGDSGYGYTF.

V is TRBV12-3 or TRBV12-4 and J is TRBJ1-4; no reliable D call. The V end lost 8 bases, the J end lost 4 bases, and 8 bases lay between the germline ends. The CDR3 is made up of 12 amino acids. CDR3 DNA sequence: TGTGCCAGCCGCGCGGATAATGAAAAACTGTTTTTT. The encoded protein is CASRADNEKLFF.

CDR3: CASSSGASSYNEQFF. CDR3 bases: TGTGCCAGCAGCTCCGGAGCGAGCTCCTACAATGAGCAGTTCTTC. The chain joins TRBV7-2 to TRBJ2-1; D remains unclear. The germline gives CDR1 SGHTA, CDR2 FQGNSA. Between the trimmed V and J ends, which lost 4 bases and 0 bases, there was a span of 10 bases. The CDR3 runs to 15 residues.

The gene calls are TRBV29-1 and TRBJ1-1, with a tentative D call TRBD1 (5 bases). The CDR3 loop spans 12 amino acids. V shed 6 bases and J shed 4 bases, with 12 bases lying between them. Germline V lookup: CDR1 SQVTM, CDR2 ANQGSEA. The CDR3 here is CSVTGGTTEAFF. The DNA for the CDR3 is TGCAGCGTCACGGGAGGGACCACTGAAGCTTTCTTT.

Comments on this clone: Other DNA sequences in this specimen translate into the identical CDR3. The chain couples TRBV5-1 to TRBJ2-5, with 7 bases identical to TRBD1. The V and J ends lost 2 bases and 4 bases, in that order; junction bases with no gene match: 5. Looked up from germline, CDR1 is SGHRS and CDR2 is YFSETQ. The CDR3 extends over 14 amino acids. This CDR3 reads CASSLGGGRETQYF. As DNA, the CDR3 is TGCGCCAGCAGCTTAGGGGGCGGGCGAGAGACCCAGTACTTC.

The J gene is TRBJ1-5, the V gene TRBV19; tentative D call: TRBD1 (5 bases). This CDR3 has 14 residues. Trimming shortened V by 5 bases and J by 2 bases, and 10 bases separated the two germline ends. CDR1 is LNHDA and CDR2 is SQIVND in the germline V gene (reference sequence). For the CDR3, the DNA is TGTGCCAGTAGTCTGACAGTGGGCAATCAGCCCCAGCATTTT. Translated: CASSLTVGNQPQHF.

The chain carries TRBV3-1 (or the pseudogene TRBV3-2) and TRBJ2-7; 8 positions agree with TRBD2. This CDR3 has 16 residues. From germline, CDR1 is LGHDT and CDR2 YNNKEL (reference sequence). The V gene end was trimmed by 4 bases and the J gene end by 6 bases; junction bases not matched to a gene: 14. The CDR3 nucleotides are TGTGCCAGCAGCCCCCTTGTCGGGAGGGCCTCTGTCGAGCAGTACTTC. This encodes CASSPLVGRASVEQYF.

This rearrangement joins TRBV4-1 to TRBJ2-7; unclear D gene. The germline V and J ends were trimmed by 0 bases and 2 bases, with 11 bases remaining between them. This CDR3 comprises 15 residues. Germline V gene lookup returns CDR1 MGHRA and CDR2 YSYEKL. As DNA, the CDR3 is TGCGCCAGCAGCCAAGATCCGCGGAACACCTACGAGCAGTACTTC. Amino acids: CASSQDPRNTYEQYF.

This chain connects TRBV28 to TRBJ2-7, with TRBD2 matching over 8 bases. The CDR3 has 14 residues. V lost 3 bases to trimming and J lost 2 bases; unmatched junction nucleotides: 3. Germline CDR1 reads MDHEN; CDR2 reads SYDVKM. The CDR3 nucleotides are TGTGCCAGCAGTTTGGCGGGAGGAACCTACGAGCAGTACTTC. Its translation is CASSLAGGTYEQYF.

The CDR3 sequence: CASSPMSSGADTQYF. The CDR3, as DNA: TGTGCCAGCAGCCCAATGTCATCAGGGGCAGATACGCAGTATTTT. The chain carries TRBV11-3 and TRBJ2-3; possible D gene TRBD1, 6 bases. Germline V lookup: CDR1 SGHNT, CDR2 YENEEA. The CDR3 spans 15 residues. Trimming cost V 5 bases and J 4 bases, with 16 bases left between them.

The chain uses TRBV15 and TRBJ1-3, with D possibly matching TRBD1 (5 bases). The CDR3 contains 17 residues. Germline CDR1 and CDR2: LNHNV and YYDKDF (reference sequence). Trimming pared 0 bases from V and 0 bases from J, leaving 12 bases between. CDR3 region: CATSRDKRGFSGNTIYF. The CDR3 bases are TGTGCCACCAGCAGAGATAAGCGGGGCTTCTCTGGAAACACCATATATTTT.